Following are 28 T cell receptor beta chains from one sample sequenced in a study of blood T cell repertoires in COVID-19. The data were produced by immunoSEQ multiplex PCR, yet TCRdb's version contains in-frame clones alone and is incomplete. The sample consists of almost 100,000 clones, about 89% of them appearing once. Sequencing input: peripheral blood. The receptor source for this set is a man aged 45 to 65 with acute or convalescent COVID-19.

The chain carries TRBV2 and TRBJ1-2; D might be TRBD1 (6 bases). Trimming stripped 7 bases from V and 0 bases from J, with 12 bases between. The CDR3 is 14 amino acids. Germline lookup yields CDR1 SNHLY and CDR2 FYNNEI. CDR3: CASIRTETNYGYTF. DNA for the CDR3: TGTGCCAGCATCCGGACAGAGACTAACTATGGCTACACCTTC.

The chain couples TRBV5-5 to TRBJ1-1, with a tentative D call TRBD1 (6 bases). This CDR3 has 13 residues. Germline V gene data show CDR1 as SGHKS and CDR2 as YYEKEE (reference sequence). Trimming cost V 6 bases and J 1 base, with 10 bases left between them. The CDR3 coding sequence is TGTGCCAGCACATCACAGGGGAACACTGAAGCTTTCTTT. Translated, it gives CASTSQGNTEAFF.

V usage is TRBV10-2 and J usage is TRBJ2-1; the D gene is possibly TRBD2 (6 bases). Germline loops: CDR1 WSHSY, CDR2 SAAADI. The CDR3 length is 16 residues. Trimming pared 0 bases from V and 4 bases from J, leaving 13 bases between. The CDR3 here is CASSESPAGLYNEQFF. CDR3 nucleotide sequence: TGCGCCAGCAGTGAGTCCCCAGCGGGCTTATACAATGAGCAGTTCTTC.

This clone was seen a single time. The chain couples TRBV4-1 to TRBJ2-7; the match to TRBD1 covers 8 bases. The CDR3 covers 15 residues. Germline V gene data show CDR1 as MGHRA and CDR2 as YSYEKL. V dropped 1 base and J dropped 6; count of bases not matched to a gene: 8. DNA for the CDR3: TGCGCCAGCAGCCAAGGGGGGACAGGAAGGGGCGAGCAGTACTTC. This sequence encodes CASSQGGTGRGEQYF.

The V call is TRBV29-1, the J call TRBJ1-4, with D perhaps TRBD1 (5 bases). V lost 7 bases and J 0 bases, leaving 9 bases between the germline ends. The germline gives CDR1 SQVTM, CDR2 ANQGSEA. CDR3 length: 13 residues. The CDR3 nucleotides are TGCAGCGCCGGGGGGGCAACTAATGAAAAACTGTTTTTT. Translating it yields CSAGGATNEKLFF.

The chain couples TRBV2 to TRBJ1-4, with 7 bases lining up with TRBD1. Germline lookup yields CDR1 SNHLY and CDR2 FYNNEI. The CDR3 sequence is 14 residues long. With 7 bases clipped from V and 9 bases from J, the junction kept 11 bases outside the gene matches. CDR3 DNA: TGTGCCAGCATTTTACAGGGGTTAATGAAAAAACTGTTTTTT. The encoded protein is CASILQGLMKKLFF.

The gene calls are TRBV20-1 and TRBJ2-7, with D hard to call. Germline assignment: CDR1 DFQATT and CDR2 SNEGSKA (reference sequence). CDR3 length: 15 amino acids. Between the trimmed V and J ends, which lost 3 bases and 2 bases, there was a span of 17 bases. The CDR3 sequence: CSASGHPGNTYEQYF. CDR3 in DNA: TGCAGTGCTAGTGGCCACCCGGGTAATACCTACGAGCAGTACTTC.

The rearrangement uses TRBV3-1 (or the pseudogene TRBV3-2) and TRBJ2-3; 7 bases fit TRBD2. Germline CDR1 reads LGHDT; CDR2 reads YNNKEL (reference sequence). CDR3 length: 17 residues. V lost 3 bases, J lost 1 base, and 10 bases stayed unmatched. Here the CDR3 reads CASSHLREAGGTDTQYF. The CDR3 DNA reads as TGTGCCAGCAGCCACCTCCGGGAGGCCGGGGGCACAGATACGCAGTATTTT.

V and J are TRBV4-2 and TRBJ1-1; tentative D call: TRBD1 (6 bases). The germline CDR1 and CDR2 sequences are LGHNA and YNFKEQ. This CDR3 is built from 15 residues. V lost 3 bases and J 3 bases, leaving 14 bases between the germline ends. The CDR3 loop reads CASSQGTGKDTEAFF. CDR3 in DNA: TGTGCCAGCAGCCAGGGAACAGGGAAGGACACTGAAGCTTTCTTT.

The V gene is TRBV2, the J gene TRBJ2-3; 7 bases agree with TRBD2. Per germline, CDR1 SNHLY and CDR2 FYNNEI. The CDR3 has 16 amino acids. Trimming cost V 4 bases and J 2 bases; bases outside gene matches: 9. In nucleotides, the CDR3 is TGTGCCAGCAGTGCCGTTGAGGGAGGGGACACAGATACGCAGTATTTT. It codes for CASSAVEGGDTDTQYF.

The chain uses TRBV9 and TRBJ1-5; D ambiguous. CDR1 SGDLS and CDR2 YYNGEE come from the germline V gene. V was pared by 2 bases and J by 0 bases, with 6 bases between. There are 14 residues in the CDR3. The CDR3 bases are TGTGCCAGCAGCGTCGGGAGTAGCAATCAGCCCCAGCATTTT. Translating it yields CASSVGSSNQPQHF.

The CDR3, as DNA: TGTGCCAGCAGCATCCAAAGACAGGGCTCCTACAATGAGCAGTTCTTC. Translating gives CASSIQRQGSYNEQFF. This chain links TRBV27 with TRBJ2-1, with 7 nucleotides matching TRBD1. V lost 6 bases, J lost 0 bases, and 8 bases stayed unmatched. Looked up from germline, CDR1 is MNHEY and CDR2 is SMNVEV (reference sequence). The CDR3 covers 16 residues.

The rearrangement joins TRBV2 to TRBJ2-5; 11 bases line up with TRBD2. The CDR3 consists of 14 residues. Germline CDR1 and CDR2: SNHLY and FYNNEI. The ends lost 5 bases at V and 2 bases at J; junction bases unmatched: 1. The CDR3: CASSLAGGQETQYF. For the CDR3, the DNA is TGTGCCAGCAGTCTAGCGGGAGGACAAGAGACCCAGTACTTC.

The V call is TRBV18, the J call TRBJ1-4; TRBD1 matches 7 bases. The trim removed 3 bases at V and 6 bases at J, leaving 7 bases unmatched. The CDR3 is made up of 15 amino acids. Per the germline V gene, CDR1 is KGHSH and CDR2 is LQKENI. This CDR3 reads CASSPVQGSDEKLFF. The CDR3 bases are TGTGCCAGCTCACCCGTACAGGGGAGTGATGAAAAACTGTTTTTT.

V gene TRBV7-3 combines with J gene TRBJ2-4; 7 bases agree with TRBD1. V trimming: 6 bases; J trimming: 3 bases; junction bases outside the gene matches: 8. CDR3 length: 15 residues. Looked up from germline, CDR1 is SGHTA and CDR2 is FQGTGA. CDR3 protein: CASSKTGDGKNIQYF. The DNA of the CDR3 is TGTGCCAGCAGTAAAACAGGGGACGGCAAAAACATTCAGTACTTC.

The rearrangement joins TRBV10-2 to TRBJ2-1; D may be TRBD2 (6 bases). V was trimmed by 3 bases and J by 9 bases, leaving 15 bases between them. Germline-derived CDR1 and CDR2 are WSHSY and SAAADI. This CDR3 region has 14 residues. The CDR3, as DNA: TGCGCCAGCAGTGATTCCGGGAGAATCAGTGAGCAGTTCTTC. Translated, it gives CASSDSGRISEQFF.

The CDR3: CASSQSRVNTEAFF. Written as DNA, the CDR3 is TGTGCCAGCAGCCAATCGAGAGTGAACACTGAAGCTTTCTTT. V is TRBV16 and J is TRBJ1-1, with unresolved D. V lost 0 bases, J lost 0 bases, and 5 bases lay in between. The CDR3 consists of 14 residues. Germline loops: CDR1 KGHSY, CDR2 FQNENV.

The CDR3 region is CASSQASQAGWGGYTF. DNA for the CDR3: TGCGCCAGCAGCCAAGCGTCCCAAGCAGGGTGGGGTGGCTACACCTTC. The chain links TRBV4-1 to TRBJ1-2; possibly TRBD1 for D (5 bases). Germline loops: CDR1 MGHRA, CDR2 YSYEKL. V was clipped by 1 base and J by 7 bases, with 19 bases between them. The CDR3 runs 16 residues.

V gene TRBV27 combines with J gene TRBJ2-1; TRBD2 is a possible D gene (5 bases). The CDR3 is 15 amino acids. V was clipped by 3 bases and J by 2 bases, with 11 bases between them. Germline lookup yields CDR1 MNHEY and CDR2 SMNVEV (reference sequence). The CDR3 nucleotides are TGTGCCAGCAGTTTCGGAAGCGGAACCTACAATGAGCAGTTCTTC. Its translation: CASSFGSGTYNEQFF.

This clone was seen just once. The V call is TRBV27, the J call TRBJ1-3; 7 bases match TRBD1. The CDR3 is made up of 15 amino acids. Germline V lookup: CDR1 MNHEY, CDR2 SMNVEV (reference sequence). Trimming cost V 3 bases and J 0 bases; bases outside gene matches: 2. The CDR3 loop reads CASSLTGSSGNTIYF. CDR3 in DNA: TGTGCCAGCAGTTTGACAGGGTCCTCTGGAAACACCATATATTTT.

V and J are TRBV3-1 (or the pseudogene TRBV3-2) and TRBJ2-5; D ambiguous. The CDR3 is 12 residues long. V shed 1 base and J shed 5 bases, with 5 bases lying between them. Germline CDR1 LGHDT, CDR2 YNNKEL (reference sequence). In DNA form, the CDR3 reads TGTGCCAGCAGCCAAGTCCATGAGACCCAGTACTTC. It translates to CASSQVHETQYF.

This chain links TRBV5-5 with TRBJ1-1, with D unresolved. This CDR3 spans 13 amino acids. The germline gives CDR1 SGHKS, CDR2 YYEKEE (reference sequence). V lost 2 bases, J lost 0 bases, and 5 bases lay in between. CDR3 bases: TGTGCCAGCAGCTTTACAGTGAACACTGAAGCTTTCTTT. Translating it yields CASSFTVNTEAFF.

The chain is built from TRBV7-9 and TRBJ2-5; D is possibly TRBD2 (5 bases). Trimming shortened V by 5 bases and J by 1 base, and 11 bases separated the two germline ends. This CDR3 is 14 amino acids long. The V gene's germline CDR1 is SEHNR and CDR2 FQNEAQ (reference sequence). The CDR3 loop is CASSPRDGQETQYF. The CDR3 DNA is TGTGCCAGCAGCCCCCGGGATGGCCAAGAGACCCAGTACTTC.

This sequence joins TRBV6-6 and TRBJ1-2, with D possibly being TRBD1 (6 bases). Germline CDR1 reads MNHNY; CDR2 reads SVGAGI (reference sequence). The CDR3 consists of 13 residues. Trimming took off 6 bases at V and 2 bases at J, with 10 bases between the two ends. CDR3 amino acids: CASSSGQNYGYTF. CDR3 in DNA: TGTGCCAGCAGCTCAGGACAGAACTATGGCTACACCTTC.

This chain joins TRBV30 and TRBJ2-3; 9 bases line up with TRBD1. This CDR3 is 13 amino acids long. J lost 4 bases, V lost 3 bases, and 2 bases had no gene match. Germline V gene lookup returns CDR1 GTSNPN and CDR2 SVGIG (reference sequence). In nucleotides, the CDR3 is TGTGCCTGGAGGGGGACAGGGCCAGATACGCAGTATTTT. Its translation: CAWRGTGPDTQYF.

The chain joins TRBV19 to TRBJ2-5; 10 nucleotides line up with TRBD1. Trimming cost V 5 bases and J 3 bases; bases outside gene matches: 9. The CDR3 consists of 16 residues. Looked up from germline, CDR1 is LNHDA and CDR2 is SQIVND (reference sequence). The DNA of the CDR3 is TGTGCCAGTAGTCCCCGGGGGACAGGGGATGAAGAGACCCAGTACTTC. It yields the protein CASSPRGTGDEETQYF.

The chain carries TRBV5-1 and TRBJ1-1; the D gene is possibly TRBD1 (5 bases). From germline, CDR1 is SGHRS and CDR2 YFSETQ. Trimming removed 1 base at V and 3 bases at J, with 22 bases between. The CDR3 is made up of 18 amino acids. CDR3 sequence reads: CASSLWGQRSRGDTEAFF. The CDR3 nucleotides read TGCGCCAGCAGCTTGTGGGGCCAAAGGAGTCGAGGCGACACTGAAGCTTTCTTT.

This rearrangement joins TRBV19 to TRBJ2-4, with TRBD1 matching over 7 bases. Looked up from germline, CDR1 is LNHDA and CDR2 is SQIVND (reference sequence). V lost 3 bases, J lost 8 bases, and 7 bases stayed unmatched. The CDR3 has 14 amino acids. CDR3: CASSIRTQGDIQYF. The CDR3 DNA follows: TGTGCCAGTAGTATCAGGACCCAGGGGGACATTCAGTACTTC.